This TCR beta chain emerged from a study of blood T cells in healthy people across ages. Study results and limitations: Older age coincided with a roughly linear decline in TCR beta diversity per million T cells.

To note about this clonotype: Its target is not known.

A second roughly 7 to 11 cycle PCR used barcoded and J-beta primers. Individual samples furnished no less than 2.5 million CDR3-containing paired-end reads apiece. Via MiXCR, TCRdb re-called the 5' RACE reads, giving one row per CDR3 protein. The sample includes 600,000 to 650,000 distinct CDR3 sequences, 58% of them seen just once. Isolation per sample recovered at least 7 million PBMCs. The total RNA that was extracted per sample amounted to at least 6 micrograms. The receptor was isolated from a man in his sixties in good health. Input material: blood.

The CDR3 DNA sequence: TGTGCCATCAGTGAGGGACCAAGCTCTGGAAACACCATATATTTT. This sequence encodes CAISEGPSSGNTIYF. The genes are TRBV10-3 and TRBJ1-3, with unresolved D. The CDR3 spans 15 residues. CDR1 and CDR2 from the germline V gene are ENHRY and SYGVKD. V lost 2 bases to trimming and J lost 0 bases, with 8 bases between them.